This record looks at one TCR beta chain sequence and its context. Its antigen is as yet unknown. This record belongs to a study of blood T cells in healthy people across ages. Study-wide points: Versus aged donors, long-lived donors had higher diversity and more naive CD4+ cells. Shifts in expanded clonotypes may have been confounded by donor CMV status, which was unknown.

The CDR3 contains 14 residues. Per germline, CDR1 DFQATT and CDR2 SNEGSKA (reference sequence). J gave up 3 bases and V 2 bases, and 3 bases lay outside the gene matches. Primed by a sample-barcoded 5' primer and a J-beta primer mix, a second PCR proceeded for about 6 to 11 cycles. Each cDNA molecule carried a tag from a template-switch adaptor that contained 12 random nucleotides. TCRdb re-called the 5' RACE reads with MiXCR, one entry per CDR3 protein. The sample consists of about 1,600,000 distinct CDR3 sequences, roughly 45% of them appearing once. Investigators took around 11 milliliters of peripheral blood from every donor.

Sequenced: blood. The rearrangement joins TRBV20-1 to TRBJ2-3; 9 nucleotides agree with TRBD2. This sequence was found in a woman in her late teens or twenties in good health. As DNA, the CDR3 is TGCAGTGCTAGACGCGGGAGGGCGACAGATACGCAGTATTTT. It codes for CSARRGRATDTQYF.